This T cell receptor beta chain was sequenced during a study of blood T cell repertoires in COVID-19. This CDR3 spans 15 amino acids. CDR1 and CDR2 (germline): SGDLS, YYNGEE. After removal of 3 bases from V and 0 bases from J, the junction contained 2 bases not matched to a gene. Method: immunoSEQ multiplex PCR; TCRdb's copy keeps in-frame clones and lacks some. The top ten hold 2% of the sample, which has 150,000 to 200,000 clones, 90% to 95% seen once. The clonotype comes from a woman aged 55-69 years with COVID-19, enrolled during active disease. The sequencing sample was made of peripheral blood. V usage is TRBV9 and J usage is TRBJ1-3; TRBD1 aligns across 8 bases. The CDR3 is CASSGTGLSGNTIYF. The CDR3 DNA is TGTGCCAGCAGCGGGACAGGGCTCTCTGGAAACACCATATATTTT.